The 8 T cell receptor beta chains below were found in one sample sequenced in a study of human thymus T cells. Resections from corrective heart surgery supplied the thymus tissue. Produced via immunoSEQ multiplex PCR; TCRdb's table is partial and in-frame only. The sample lists fewer than 85,000 clones, roughly 96% occurring once. Source material: thymus tissue. The receptors derive from a girl less than two years old with a congenital heart defect but otherwise immunologically healthy.

V and J are TRBV27 and TRBJ1-2, with TRBD1 as a possible D gene (6 bases). The germline V and J ends were trimmed by 5 bases and 3 bases, with 16 bases remaining between them. The CDR3 length is 15 residues. Germline values: CDR1 MNHEY, CDR2 SMNVEV (reference sequence). Written as DNA, the CDR3 is TGTGCCAGCAGTCCGGACTACAGGGCCCACTATGGCTACACCTTC. It specifies CASSPDYRAHYGYTF.

CDR3 DNA sequence: TGTGCCAGCAGCCACCTCGGTGCAAACACCATATATTTT. Protein product: CASSHLGANTIYF. The chain has TRBV7-2 and TRBJ1-3; no clear D. Trimming left V 5 bases short and J 6 bases short, with 11 bases between. CDR1 is SGHTA and CDR2 is FQGNSA in the germline V gene. The CDR3 is 13 residues long.

The chain employs TRBV5-5 and TRBJ1-2, with TRBD1 matching 12 bases. The V gene's germline CDR1 is SGHKS and CDR2 YYEKEE (reference sequence). The length of the CDR3 is 19 residues. Unmatched junction bases numbered 17, after V lost 4 bases and J lost 4 bases. The CDR3 nucleotides are TGTGCCAGCAGCCCGGGACAGGGGGCTGCTGTGGGACTCAGCTATGGCTACACCTTC. It codes for CASSPGQGAAVGLSYGYTF. Full variable domain (outside the CDR3, taken from reference TRBV5-5 and TRBJ1-2): DAGVTQSPTHLIKTRGQQVTLRCSPISGHKSVSWYQQVLGQGPQFIFQYYEKEERGRGNFPDRFSARQFPNYSSELNVNALLLGDSALYLCASSPGQGAAVGLSYGYTFGSGTRLTVV.

The rearrangement uses TRBV28 and TRBJ1-5, with a possible D match to TRBD1 (6 bases). Per germline, CDR1 MDHEN and CDR2 SYDVKM. This CDR3 region has 17 residues. V was shortened by 5 bases and J by 0 bases, with 17 bases between the two germline ends. CDR3 residues: CASSPPIDRYSNQPQHF. In DNA, the CDR3 is TGTGCCAGCAGTCCCCCCATCGACAGGTATAGCAATCAGCCCCAGCATTTT.

This clone was counted once. This chain connects TRBV10-2 to TRBJ2-1; 10 nucleotides agree with TRBD2. Germline CDR1 is WSHSY and CDR2 is SAAADI. Germline trimming cut 9 bases from V and 6 bases from J; bases unmatched to any gene: 5. CDR3 length equals 13 residues. CDR3 sequence reads: CARSGGVGNEQFF. In DNA form, the CDR3 reads TGCGCCAGAAGCGGGGGGGTGGGCAATGAGCAGTTCTTC.

The chain has TRBV11-3 and TRBJ1-1; 8 bases line up with TRBD1. J gave up 4 bases and V 5 bases, and 3 bases lay outside the gene matches. The CDR3 consists of 13 residues. CDR1 and CDR2 from the germline V gene are SGHNT and YENEEA. CDR3 amino acids: CASSEDRATEAFF. CDR3 sequence (DNA): TGTGCCAGCAGCGAGGACAGGGCCACTGAAGCTTTCTTT.

The CDR3 reads CATSRGQVDEQFF. As DNA, the CDR3 is TGTGCCACCAGCAGAGGACAGGTCGATGAGCAGTTCTTC. The chain is built from TRBV15 and TRBJ2-1, with TRBD1 as a possible D gene (6 bases). Trimming left V 1 base short and J 8 bases short, with 9 bases between. The CDR3 contains 13 residues. The germline V gene encodes CDR1 LNHNV and CDR2 YYDKDF (reference sequence).

This chain uses TRBV7-9 with TRBJ1-1; D remains unclear. Germline V gene data show CDR1 as SEHNR and CDR2 as FQNEAQ (reference sequence). V dropped 1 base and J dropped 8 bases, with 11 bases sitting between them. The CDR3 loop spans 13 amino acids. The CDR3 sequence: CASSLEGRPEAFF. DNA for the CDR3: TGTGCCAGCAGCTTAGAGGGCCGGCCCGAAGCTTTCTTT.